This T cell receptor (beta chain) was observed in a study of control samples from healthy donors and cancer patients. V lost 0 bases and J 6 bases, leaving 14 bases between the germline ends. CDR1 and CDR2 from the germline V gene are LGHNA and YSLEER. The CDR3 spans 16 residues. Clones were sequenced by immunoSEQ multiplex PCR, and TCRdb holds only the in-frame ones, with some missing. The profile shows some 100,000 clones, over 60% of them singletons. The TCR comes from a young woman in good health. The sequenced sample consisted of blood. The V call is TRBV4-3, the J call TRBJ2-2, with D perhaps being TRBD1 or TRBD2 (6 bases each). The CDR3 sequence is CASSQELPGAAGELFF. In nucleotides, the CDR3 is TGCGCCAGCAGCCAAGAACTCCCGGGGGCCGCCGGGGAGCTGTTTTTT.